This TCR beta chain was recorded in a study of blood T cell repertoires in COVID-19. J gave up 0 bases and V 3 bases, and 9 bases lay outside the gene matches. Germline V gene sequence: CDR1 SQVTM, CDR2 ANQGSEA. The CDR3 is 16 amino acids. Sequencing used immunoSEQ multiplex PCR; TCRdb keeps in-frame clones, though not all of them. This sample yields 27,000 or so clones, of which 82% are seen a single time; about 1.8% belongs to the top ten. In its sample, this clone was seen a few times. This sequence was found in a man at least 80 years old with active or convalescent COVID-19. The material sequenced was peripheral blood. This chain uses TRBV29-1 with TRBJ1-1; TRBD1 aligns across 8 bases. The CDR3 is CSVEPRGTGMNTEAFF. The CDR3 bases are TGCAGCGTTGAGCCCAGGGGGACAGGCATGAACACTGAAGCTTTCTTT.